The rows below give T cell receptor beta chains drawn from one sample of a study of cytomegalovirus exposure and HLA in healthy donors. Profiled with immunoSEQ multiplex PCR; TCRdb holds only in-frame clones, not every one. The repertoire has 95,000 to 150,000 clones, under 85% of them found once; the top ten carry 7.5% to 9.5%. Sequencing used PBMCs. Receptors were obtained from a woman aged 45 to 65 in good health and CMV-seropositive. CDR3s include the opening cysteine and the closing phenylalanine or tryptophan. The D gene is left open where the match is weak. Only some rows state a clone size, as once, few, many or a class for expanded clones.

TRBJ1-2 | TRBV6-5 | TRBD1 | NA | CASSSTGGQGYTF | TGTGCCAGCAGTTCAACAGGGGGCCAAGGCTACACCTTC
TRBJ2-2 | TRBV2 | NA | NA | CASSEAPSRVGELFF | TGTGCCAGCAGTGAAGCCCCGTCTCGGGTCGGGGAGCTGTTTTTT
TRBJ1-6 | TRBV7-9 | NA | medium-sized | CASSHLGGMDSPLHF | TGTGCCAGCAGCCACCTGGGGGGGATGGATTCACCCCTCCACTTT
TRBJ2-3 | TRBV5-1 | NA | NA | CASGNQGRSDTQYF | TGCGCCAGCGGGAATCAGGGGCGGTCAGATACGCAGTATTTT
TRBJ2-1 | TRBV30 | TRBD2 | NA | CAWRRREGYNEQFF | TGTGCCTGGCGTAGACGGGAGGGATACAATGAGCAGTTCTTC
TRBJ1-2 | TRBV4-3 | TRBD1 | few | CASSANRGQPGYTF | TGCGCCAGCAGCGCGAACAGGGGGCAGCCTGGCTACACCTTC
TRBJ1-5 | TRBV6-5 | TRBD1 | few | CASSRTGTGGQPQHF | TGTGCCAGCAGTCGTACCGGGACAGGGGGCCAGCCCCAGCATTTT
TRBJ1-2 | TRBV19 | TRBD1 | NA | CASIPGQGLYGYTF | TGTGCCAGTATACCGGGACAGGGACTCTATGGCTACACCTTC
TRBJ2-3 | TRBV30 | TRBD2 | NA | CTAGGPSSTDTQYF | TGTACAGCGGGAGGGCCATCTAGCACAGATACGCAGTATTTT
TRBJ2-1 | TRBV7-2 | TRBD2 | NA | CASSARTGGGEQFF | TGTGCCAGCAGCGCTAGGACGGGGGGGGGTGAGCAGTTCTTC
TRBJ2-3 | TRBV19 | NA | NA | CASSRTEVDTQYF | TGTGCCAGTAGCAGGACAGAGGTTGATACGCAGTATTTT
TRBJ2-7 | TRBV10-1 | TRBD2 | once | CASSEAGLLYYEQYF | TGCGCCAGCAGTGAAGCGGGACTACTATACTACGAGCAGTACTTC
TRBJ2-3 | TRBV15 | TRBD2 | few | CATQGLAGGKGDTQYF | TGTGCCACTCAGGGACTAGCGGGAGGCAAAGGGGATACGCAGTATTTT
TRBJ2-5 | TRBV29-1 | NA | NA | CSVEDPVGVRKTQYF | TGCAGCGTTGAAGACCCCGTTGGAGTTAGGAAGACCCAGTACTTC
TRBJ2-7 | TRBV6-5 | NA | NA | CASSQDRSSYEQYF | TGTGCCAGCAGTCAGGACAGAAGCTCCTACGAGCAGTACTTC
TRBJ2-5 | TRBV5-1 | TRBD2 | NA | CASSLARIAGETQYF | TGCGCCAGCAGCTTGGCCAGGATAGCGGGGGAGACCCAGTACTTC
TRBJ1-5 | TRBV4-1 | NA | NA | CASSQVGGLGNQPQHF | TGCGCCAGCAGCCAAGTGGGGGGTTTGGGCAATCAGCCCCAGCATTTT
TRBJ2-7 | TRBV28 | NA | NA | CASGLPGQGYSYEQYF | TGTGCCAGCGGCCTCCCCGGACAAGGATACTCCTACGAGCAGTACTTC
TRBJ2-3 | TRBV6-1 | NA | NA | CASSVGAFTDTQYF | TGTGCCAGCAGTGTTGGGGCCTTCACAGATACGCAGTATTTT
TRBJ2-5 | TRBV9 | TRBD2 | NA | CASSARGGPRSGTQYF | TGTGCCAGCAGCGCCCGCGGGGGGCCGAGAAGTGGGACCCAGTACTTC
TRBJ2-1 | TRBV29-1 | NA | NA | CSVVEYNEQFF | TGCAGCGTGGTTGAGTACAATGAGCAGTTCTTC
TRBJ2-5 | TRBV2 | NA | NA | CASDRRDQETQYF | TGTGCCAGCGACAGGCGGGACCAAGAGACCCAGTACTTC
TRBJ2-1 | TRBV4-3 | TRBD1 | NA | CASSQVGTVEGNEQFF | TGCGCCAGCAGCCAAGTGGGGACAGTAGAAGGTAATGAGCAGTTCTTC
TRBJ1-2 | TRBV6-5 | TRBD1 | NA | CASSYSWDRAAYGYTF | TGTGCCAGCAGTTACTCTTGGGACAGGGCGGCCTATGGCTACACCTTC
TRBJ2-7 | TRBV10-2 | NA | once | CASSAPGLLGNEQYF | TGCGCCAGCAGTGCCCCGGGACTCCTTGGCAACGAGCAGTACTTC
TRBJ2-5 | TRBV30 | TRBD2 | NA | CAWSVGLAGLSGETQYF | TGTGCCTGGAGTGTAGGGCTAGCGGGATTATCCGGGGAGACCCAGTACTTC
TRBJ1-3 | TRBV4-3 | NA | NA | CASSQEIVSNTIYF | TGCGCCAGCAGCCAAGAAATAGTGTCAAACACCATATATTTT
TRBJ2-7 | TRBV12-2 | NA | NA | CASRLVGCGTYEQYF | NA
TRBJ2-7 | TRBV11-3 | TRBD2 | NA | CASSLGGDYYEQYF | TGTGCCAGCAGCTTAGGGGGGGACTACTACGAGCAGTACTTC
TRBJ1-5 | TRBV19 | NA | NA | CASSISAGQPQHF | TGTGCCAGTAGTATATCCGCCGGGCAGCCCCAGCATTTT
TRBJ2-7 | TRBV7-9 | NA | NA | CASSLYGIGLEQYF | TGTGCCAGCAGCTTATACGGGATCGGACTCGAGCAGTACTTC
TRBJ1-4 | TRBV10-3 | NA | NA | CAISEIGERSSLFF | TGTGCCATCAGTGAGATTGGGGAGCGATCGAGCCTGTTTTTT
TRBJ2-3 | TRBV10-3 | NA | NA | CAIRSGDTQYF | TGTGCCATCAGGTCAGGAGATACGCAGTATTTT
TRBJ2-7 | TRBV5-4 | TRBD2 | NA | CASSPSGASYEQYF | TGTGCCAGCAGCCCTAGCGGAGCTAGCTACGAGCAGTACTTC
TRBJ2-3 | TRBV4-3 | TRBD2 | NA | CASSQGLAGGPGTDTQYF | TGCGCCAGCAGCCAAGGGCTAGCGGGAGGGCCAGGGACAGATACGCAGTATTTT
TRBJ2-2 | TRBV19 | TRBD2 | NA | CASSILSGGATGELFF | TGTGCCAGTAGTATTTTGAGCGGGGGGGCTACCGGGGAGCTGTTTTTT
TRBJ1-4 | TRBV29-1 | NA | NA | CSAKSGEANEKLFF | TGCAGCGCCAAGTCTGGAGAGGCTAATGAAAAACTGTTTTTT
TRBJ1-2 | TRBV7-8 | NA | NA | CASSLVQEIGYTF | TGTGCCAGCAGCTTAGTTCAGGAAATTGGCTACACCTTC
TRBJ2-6 | TRBV6-5 | NA | NA | CASRSGGSGANVLTF | TGTGCCAGCAGATCCGGGGGATCTGGGGCCAACGTCCTGACTTTC
TRBJ2-3 | TRBV5-1 | NA | NA | CASRTGTSTDTQYF | TGCGCCAGCAGAACAGGGACCAGCACAGATACGCAGTATTTT
TRBJ2-7 | TRBV29-1 | TRBD2 | NA | CSVEGLAGLPYEQYF | TGCAGCGTTGAAGGACTAGCGGGTCTTCCGTACGAGCAGTACTTC